This TCR beta chain came from a study of tumor and adjacent non-tumor tissue in lung cancer. Study details: The patients, roughly 9 men and 5 or 6 women, were about 31 to 76 with stage I to III disease.

Worth noting for this clonotype: Its cognate antigen is unknown. One junction end does not reproduce the germline sequence, and a read error may be involved.

Study-wide results and limits: Compared with tumor, normal lung showed significantly lower TCR diversity.

The CDR3 runs to 13 residues. Germline V gives CDR1 SGHAT, CDR2 FQDESV (reference sequence). A modified ARM-PCR protocol with three rounds of nested PCR amplified TCRbeta. One entry per CDR3 protein results from TCRdb running MiXCR on the multiplex PCR reads. This sample has more than 85,000 distinct CDR3 sequences; over 75% occur once, and the top ten carry 20% to 25%. RNA was extracted from bulk tissue without any cell sorting. Sequenced input: lung tumor tissue. The genes are TRBV11-1 and TRBJ1-6; tentatively, D is TRBD1 (5 bases). The source is a man between 65 and 85 years old with non-small cell lung cancer. CDR3 DNA sequence: TGTGCCGGCAGCCGGACACTGGTTTCACCCCTCCACTTT. This translates into CAGSRTLVSPLHF.